This entry features one TCR beta chain sequence. Its antigen is unidentified. The CDR3 is 14 residues long. Germline V gives CDR1 SNHLY, CDR2 FYNNEI. V was clipped by 4 bases and J by 2 bases, with 10 bases between them. The data were taken from a study of vaccination effects on CD4 cells after COVID-19. Study background: They grew under 2.5 million PBMC in each well, adding 9.5 to 10 IU/ml IL-2 and about 10 ug/ml peptides. Study outcomes and limitations: Marked clonal contraction of both clone types appeared late after vaccination.

Only in-frame clones appear in the TCRdb table, and some are missing; sequencing was by immunoSEQ multiplex PCR. The top ten clones hold about 2.4% of a sample with tens of thousands of clones, roughly 80% of them seen once. Upon completion of about ten days in culture, CD4+ T cells were isolated. Two doses of either BNT162b2 or mRNA-1273 were given to each participant. V usage is TRBV2 and J usage is TRBJ2-3; D remains unclear. The clonotype originates from a human donor who received a COVID-19 vaccine. The sample here was CD4+ T cells from PBMCs cultured without peptide, taken after COVID-19 vaccination. CDR3 residues: CASSGPPLTDTQYF. In DNA form, the CDR3 reads TGTGCCAGCAGTGGACCTCCTCTCACAGATACGCAGTATTTT.